Listed here is a single TCR beta chain. Many counts were recorded for this clone. The antigen this receptor binds is unknown. No base quality information exists; no much larger clone differs at one position. TRB sequencing was run on genomic DNA with either the immunoSEQ assay at survey resolution or the hsTCRB kit. In the authors' own workflow: The immunoSEQ software handled the initial read processing, while the LymphoSeq R package was used for the repertoire analyses. Clonality was calculated as 1 minus normalized Shannon entropy, and the Gini coefficient was also calculated for each TRB dataset. Phenotypes of unsorted samples were inferred by mapping TRB sequences from sorted subsets of the recipient or donor onto unsorted samples of the same recipient. TCRdb took over this immuneACCESS table, retaining in-frame rearrangements with V and J assigned. Such tables are incomplete; in checked studies, under half of the missing clones stem from an unresolved V gene, and the remainder is unexplained. V, J and clone size derive from that table, while D and trimming were established from the DNA sequence. For this sample the table reports roughly 40,000 clones, with no clone seen just once. The ten largest make up 4% to 5.5% of the sample.

This specimen comes from a study of T cells after posttransplantation cyclophosphamide (dated by TCRdb to 2016 to 2017). For the wider study: T cell repertoire reconstitution was tracked by TRB sequencing after myeloablative bone marrow transplantation in which posttransplantation cyclophosphamide was used as GVHD prophylaxis. TRA and TRB clonality were tightly correlated in 9 samples, so subsequent TCR analyses focused on TRB only. Blood from every one of the 30 to 35 PTCy patients who had 1-year posttransplant specimens underwent TRB sequencing. In 3 patients, up to about 3 additional blood samples taken between 2 and 5.2 years after transplant also underwent TRB sequencing, as did pretransplant blood from 4 patients. Samples from approximately 40 PTCy-treated patients and under 20 related bone marrow donors of those patients were subjected to antigen receptor sequencing. Public TRB sequences were queried against a database of over 3,500 sequences associated with responses to pathogens, tumor antigens, self-antigens and alloantigens.

The full study reports these points: The TRB repertoires of T cells infiltrating skin or the GI tract showed only limited overlap with the TRB repertoires found in blood. Across fewer than 50 patients, recipient CMV seropositivity and CMV reactivation were highly associated with TRB clonality; PTCy diversity was similar to CNI/methotrexate controls. Donor-recipient similarity was low at 1-2 months but increased during the first year, and donor CD8+ memory clones often dominated later blood repertoires.

From a lookup of the germline V gene, CDR1 and CDR2 are MDHEN and SYDVKM. Inclusive of the bounding cysteine and phenylalanine, the CDR3 is 15 residues long. Only the CDR3 DNA stays, 45 bases, in frame from base 1. At the junction V is shortened by 3 bases and J by 5 bases, with 17 bases in between. Related bone marrow donors provided peripheral blood samples on the day of marrow donation. Peripheral blood and bone marrow mononuclear cells were isolated by Ficoll-Hypaque density centrifugation and cryopreserved. The origin of this receptor is a woman in her forties or fifties in good health and a related stem cell transplant donor. Recombination connected TRBV28 to TRBJ2-7; the D gene is perhaps TRBD2, on 6 matching bases. The sample taken for sequencing was PBMCs. The CDR3 has the sequence CASSFRRGSGHEQYF. The bases read TGTGCCAGCAGTTTTCGGAGGGGAAGTGGCCACGAGCAGTACTTC.